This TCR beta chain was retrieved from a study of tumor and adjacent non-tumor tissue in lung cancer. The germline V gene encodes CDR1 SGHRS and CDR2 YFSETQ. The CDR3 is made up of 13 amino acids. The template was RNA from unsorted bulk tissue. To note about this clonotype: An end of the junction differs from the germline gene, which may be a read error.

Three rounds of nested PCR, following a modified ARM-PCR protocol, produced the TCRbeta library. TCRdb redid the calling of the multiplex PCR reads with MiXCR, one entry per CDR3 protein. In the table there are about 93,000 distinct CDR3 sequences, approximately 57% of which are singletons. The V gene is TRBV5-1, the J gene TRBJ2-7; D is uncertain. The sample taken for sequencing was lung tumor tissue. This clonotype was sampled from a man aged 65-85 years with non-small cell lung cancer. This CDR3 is CASSLNPGYELYF. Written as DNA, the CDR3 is TGCGCCAGCAGCCTCAACCCCGGCTATGAGCTGTACTTC. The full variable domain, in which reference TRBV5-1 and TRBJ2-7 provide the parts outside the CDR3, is KAGVTQTPRYLIKTRGQQVTLSCSPISGHRSVSWYQQTPGQGLQFLFEYFSETQRNKGNFPGRFSGRQFSNSRSEMNVSTLELGDSALYLCASSLNPGYELYFGPGTRLTVT.